One and the same sample provided the 21 T cell receptor beta chains below, sequenced in a study of cytomegalovirus exposure and HLA in healthy donors. The PCR contained 60 Vbeta and 13 Jbeta primers. Measured with immunoSEQ multiplex PCR; TCRdb has only the in-frame clones, and not every one. This sample yields roughly 180,000 clones, of which about four fifths are seen a single time; under 2% belongs to the top ten. Sequenced sample: PBMCs. The receptor set was obtained from a girl aged 5 to 17 in good health and CMV-seropositive.

The chain has TRBV7-9 and TRBJ1-4, with 7 bases that match TRBD1. CDR1 SEHNR and CDR2 FQNEAQ come from the germline V gene (reference sequence). This CDR3 has 16 amino acids. J gave up 2 bases and V 5 bases, and 8 bases lay outside the gene matches. CDR3 region: CASSAGQSVTNEKLFF. The CDR3 DNA is TGTGCCAGCAGCGCGGGACAGAGTGTTACTAATGAAAAACTGTTTTTT.

This clone has just a few counts. The rearrangement links TRBV4-1 to TRBJ1-1; TRBD1 matches 7 bases. The germline V gene encodes CDR1 MGHRA and CDR2 YSYEKL. CDR3 size: 15 residues. V lost 1 base, J lost 4 bases, and 6 bases stayed unmatched. DNA of the CDR3: TGCGCCAGCAGCCAAGGTCGACAGGGCTCCACTGAAGCTTTCTTT. It codes for CASSQGRQGSTEAFF.

This clone was detected once. The gene calls are TRBV18 and TRBJ2-2; TRBD1 agrees at 8 bases. Trimming cost V 2 bases and J 4 bases; bases outside gene matches: 9. There are 17 residues in the CDR3. Germline V gives CDR1 KGHSH, CDR2 LQKENI. CDR3 sequence: CASSPGIQGAGTGELFF. The CDR3 region has the DNA TGTGCCAGCTCACCAGGGATCCAGGGGGCTGGCACCGGGGAGCTGTTTTTT. Full variable domain (rest looked up from reference TRBV18 and TRBJ2-2): NAGVMQNPRHLVRRRGQEARLRCSPMKGHSHVYWYRQLPEEGLKFMVYLQKENIIDESGMPKERFSAEFPKEGPSILRIQQVVRGDSAAYFCASSPGIQGAGTGELFFGEGSRLTVL.

This clone was seen more than once but under ten times. The chain's CDR3 is CASSDSGGPYEQYF. Written as DNA, the CDR3 is TGTGCCAGCAGTGATAGCGGGGGGCCCTACGAGCAGTACTTC. V and J are TRBV2 and TRBJ2-7; TRBD2 agrees at 10 bases. CDR3 length: 14 amino acids. V was pared by 3 bases and J by 2 bases, with 1 base of the junction left unmatched. Germline CDR1 reads SNHLY; CDR2 reads FYNNEI.

The chain employs TRBV6-5 and TRBJ1-3, with a tentative D call TRBD1 (5 bases). CDR1 is MNHEY and CDR2 is SVGAGI in the germline V gene. Trimming pared 2 bases from V and 6 bases from J, leaving 11 bases between. CDR3 length equals 14 residues. The CDR3 DNA reads as TGTGCCAGCAGTTACGGGGCTCCCCTAAACACCATATATTTT. Translation gives CASSYGAPLNTIYF.

The V and J genes are TRBV18 and TRBJ2-7; 7 bases align to TRBD1. The CDR3 runs 14 residues. Germline loops: CDR1 KGHSH, CDR2 LQKENI. V shed 3 bases, J shed 3 bases, and the junction held 5 bases outside the gene matches. CDR3 coding DNA: TGTGCCAGCTCACCGGACAGGATATTCTACGAGCAGTACTTC. Protein product: CASSPDRIFYEQYF.

This rearrangement joins TRBV9 to TRBJ2-1, with 8 nucleotides matching TRBD2. The CDR3 has 20 amino acids. CDR1 and CDR2 (germline): SGDLS, YYNGEE. Germline trimming cut 0 bases from V and 3 bases from J; bases unmatched to any gene: 17. The CDR3 region has the DNA TGTGCCAGCAGCGTAGAAGGAACGGGGGGGGGACACACTATCTACAATGAGCAGTTCTTC. It translates to CASSVEGTGGGHTIYNEQFF.

This clone has more than one count but fewer than ten. The J gene is TRBJ2-7, the V gene TRBV11-3; D is ambiguous. The V gene's germline CDR1 is SGHNT and CDR2 YENEEA. Trimming took 1 base from V and 3 from J, leaving 4 bases between them. The CDR3 is 12 residues long. CDR3 DNA sequence: TGTGCCAGCAGCTTAGGTTACTACGAGCAGTACTTC. Its protein is CASSLGYYEQYF.

The chain recombines TRBV7-6 with TRBJ2-3; 8 bases line up with TRBD1. This CDR3 region has 18 residues. Germline lookup yields CDR1 SGHVS and CDR2 FNYEAQ. The V gene end was trimmed by 2 bases and the J gene end by 2 bases; junction bases not matched to a gene: 12. As DNA, the CDR3 is TGTGCCAGCAGCTTAAACCTGGGACAGGACTATCTCACAGATACGCAGTATTTT. Its protein is CASSLNLGQDYLTDTQYF.

This clone appeared a few times. J is TRBJ1-6 and V is TRBV6-5; tentative D call: TRBD1 (6 bases). The CDR3 length is 14 residues. The germline gives CDR1 MNHEY, CDR2 SVGAGI. V dropped 7 bases and J dropped 10 bases, with 17 bases sitting between them. The CDR3 nucleotides are TGTGCCAGCACGCAGGGGTATTCAGGCTCACCCCTCCACTTT. It specifies CASTQGYSGSPLHF.

The chain's CDR3 is CASSLVSGVQPQHF. CDR3 DNA: TGTGCCAGCAGCTTGGTTTCAGGGGTTCAGCCCCAGCATTTT. The V call is TRBV5-8, the J call TRBJ1-5; a possible D gene is TRBD1 (6 bases). Trimming removed 0 bases at V and 6 bases at J, with 10 bases between. The CDR3 spans 14 residues. Per germline, CDR1 SGHTS and CDR2 YDEGEE.

The rearrangement uses TRBV6-6 and TRBJ2-2, with 7 nucleotides matching TRBD2. The CDR3 length is 15 residues. Germline V gives CDR1 MNHNY, CDR2 SVGAGI (reference sequence). V gave up 2 bases and J gave up 2 bases; unmatched junction bases: 2. The CDR3 nucleotides read TGTGCCAGCAGTTACACTAGCGTCAACACCGGGGAGCTGTTTTTT. It is translated as CASSYTSVNTGELFF.

The V call is TRBV4-1, the J call TRBJ2-2; TRBD2 aligns across 10 bases. The trim removed 8 bases at V and 7 bases at J, leaving 10 bases unmatched. The CDR3 is made up of 15 amino acids. From germline, CDR1 is MGHRA and CDR2 YSYEKL. The CDR3 is CASSNGASGSGELFF. The CDR3 bases are TGCGCCAGCTCTAATGGGGCTAGCGGGAGCGGGGAGCTGTTTTTT.

The chain is built from TRBV5-1 and TRBJ2-3, with D hard to call. V dropped 0 bases and J dropped 2 bases, with 10 bases sitting between them. The CDR3 loop spans 15 amino acids. The V gene's germline CDR1 is SGHRS and CDR2 YFSETQ. CDR3 sequence: CASSLGSVLTDTQYF. The CDR3, as DNA: TGCGCCAGCAGCTTGGGGTCAGTTCTCACAGATACGCAGTATTTT.

J is TRBJ2-1 and V is TRBV10-3; D gene ambiguous. Germline V gene data show CDR1 as ENHRY and CDR2 as SYGVKD. The CDR3 is 12 amino acids. The V end was cut by 7 bases, the J end by 0 bases, with 4 bases between. The CDR3 nucleotides are TGTGCCATCATAGACTCCTACAATGAGCAGTTCTTC. As protein: CAIIDSYNEQFF.

The chain joins TRBV6-5 to TRBJ2-2; D may be TRBD2 (5 bases). V was trimmed by 8 bases and J by 0 bases, leaving 7 bases between them. The CDR3 loop spans 13 amino acids. Germline lookup yields CDR1 MNHEY and CDR2 SVGAGI. Here the CDR3 reads CASEEANTGELFF. CDR3 in DNA: TGTGCCAGCGAGGAGGCGAACACCGGGGAGCTGTTTTTT.

This chain connects TRBV7-2 to TRBJ2-1; tentative D call: TRBD2 (7 bases). The germline CDR1 and CDR2 sequences are SGHTA and FQGNSA. Trimming cost V 5 bases and J 5 bases, with 19 bases left between them. The length of the CDR3 is 16 residues. The CDR3: CASSPTRGGGDNEQFF. CDR3 nucleotides: TGTGCCAGCAGCCCCACCCGAGGGGGGGGCGACAATGAGCAGTTCTTC.

The CDR3 loop reads CASSLAGGGGSGDEQFF. CDR3 sequence (DNA): TGTGCCAGCAGCTTAGCGGGGGGCGGGGGGTCTGGTGATGAGCAGTTCTTC. V is TRBV7-7 and J is TRBJ2-1; 8 nucleotides match TRBD2. The trim removed 0 bases at V and 8 bases at J, leaving 12 bases unmatched. CDR1 and CDR2 (germline): SSHAT, FNYEAQ (reference sequence). This CDR3 has 17 amino acids.

The chain recombines TRBV6-5 with TRBJ2-7; the match to TRBD2 covers 8 bases. V gave up 0 bases and J gave up 2 bases; unmatched junction bases: 3. In germline, CDR1 is MNHEY, CDR2 SVGAGI. The CDR3 is made up of 15 amino acids. The CDR3 DNA sequence: TGTGCCAGCAGTTACTCTCGCGGGGGGCCCTACGAGCAGTACTTC. Amino acids: CASSYSRGGPYEQYF.

The V and J genes are TRBV6-4 and TRBJ2-4, with 8 bases identical to TRBD2. V gave up 4 bases and J gave up 2 bases; unmatched junction bases: 13. The CDR3 is made up of 18 amino acids. Germline CDR1 and CDR2: MRHNA and SNTAGT. The CDR3 DNA reads TGTGCCAGCAGTGTACTGGCGGGGGGCGGGGGGTCCAAAAACATTCAGTACTTC. This gives the protein CASSVLAGGGGSKNIQYF.

The rearrangement links TRBV4-3 to TRBJ1-6; a possible D gene is TRBD1 (5 bases). Trimming pared 0 bases from V and 4 bases from J, leaving 10 bases between. The CDR3 extends over 16 amino acids. Germline V gives CDR1 LGHNA, CDR2 YSLEER. CDR3 loop: CASSQEGHGYNSPLHF. In DNA, the CDR3 is TGCGCCAGCAGCCAAGAGGGGCATGGTTATAATTCACCCCTCCACTTT.